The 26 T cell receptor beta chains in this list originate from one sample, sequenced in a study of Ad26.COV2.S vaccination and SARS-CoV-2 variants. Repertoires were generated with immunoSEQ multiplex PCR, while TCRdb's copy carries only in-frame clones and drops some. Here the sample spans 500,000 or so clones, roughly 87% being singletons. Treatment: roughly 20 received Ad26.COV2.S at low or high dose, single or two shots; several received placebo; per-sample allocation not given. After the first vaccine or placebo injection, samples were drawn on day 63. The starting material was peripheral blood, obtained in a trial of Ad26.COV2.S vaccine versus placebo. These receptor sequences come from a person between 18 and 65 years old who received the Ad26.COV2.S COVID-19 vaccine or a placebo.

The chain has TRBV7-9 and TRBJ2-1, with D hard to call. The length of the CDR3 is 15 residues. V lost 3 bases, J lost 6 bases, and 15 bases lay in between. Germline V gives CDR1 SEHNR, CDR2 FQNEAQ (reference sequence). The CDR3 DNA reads TGTGCCAGCAGCTTGATTCCCGTTGGCCCCAATGAGCAGTTCTTC. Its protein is CASSLIPVGPNEQFF.

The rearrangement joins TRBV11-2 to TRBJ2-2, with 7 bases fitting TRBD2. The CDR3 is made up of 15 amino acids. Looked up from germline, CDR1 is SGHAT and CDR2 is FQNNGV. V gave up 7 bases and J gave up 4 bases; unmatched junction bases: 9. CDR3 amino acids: CASTPGGASTGELFF. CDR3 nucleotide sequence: TGTGCCAGCACCCCGGGGGGTGCGTCCACCGGGGAGCTGTTTTTT.

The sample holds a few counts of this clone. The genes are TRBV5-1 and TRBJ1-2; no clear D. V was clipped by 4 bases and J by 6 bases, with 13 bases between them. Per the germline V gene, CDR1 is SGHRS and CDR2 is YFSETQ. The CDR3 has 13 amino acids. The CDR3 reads CASSPRGPHGYTF. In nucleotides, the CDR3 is TGCGCCAGCAGCCCGCGAGGGCCCCATGGCTACACCTTC.

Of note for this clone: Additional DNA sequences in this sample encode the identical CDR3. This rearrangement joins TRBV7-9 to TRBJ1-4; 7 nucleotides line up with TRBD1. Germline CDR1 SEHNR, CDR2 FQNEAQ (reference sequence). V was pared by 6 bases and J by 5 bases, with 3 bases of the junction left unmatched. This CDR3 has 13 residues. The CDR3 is CASSLQGNEKLFF. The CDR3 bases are TGTGCCAGCAGTCTACAGGGGAATGAAAAACTGTTTTTT.

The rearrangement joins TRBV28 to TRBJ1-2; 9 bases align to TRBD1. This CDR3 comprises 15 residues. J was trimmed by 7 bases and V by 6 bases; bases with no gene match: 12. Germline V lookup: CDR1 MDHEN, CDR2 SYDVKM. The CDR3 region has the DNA TGTGCCAGCAGCCGTCGTCCCGGGACAGGGAGTGGCTACACCTTC. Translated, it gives CASSRRPGTGSGYTF.

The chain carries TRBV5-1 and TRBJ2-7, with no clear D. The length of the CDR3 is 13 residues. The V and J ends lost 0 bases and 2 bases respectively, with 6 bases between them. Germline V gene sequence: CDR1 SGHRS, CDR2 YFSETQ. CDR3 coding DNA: TGCGCCAGCAGCTTGGCTCAGCCCTACGAGCAGTACTTC. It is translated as CASSLAQPYEQYF.

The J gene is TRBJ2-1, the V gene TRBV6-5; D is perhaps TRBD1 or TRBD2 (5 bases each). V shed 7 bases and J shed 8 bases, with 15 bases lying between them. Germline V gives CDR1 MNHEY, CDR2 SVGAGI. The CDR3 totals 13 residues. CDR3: CASNRDWDDEQFF. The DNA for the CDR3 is TGTGCCAGCAATCGCGACTGGGACGATGAGCAGTTCTTC.

For the CDR3, the DNA is TGTGCCAGCAGTTTCCGGGGGGGAGGCTACACCTTC. Protein product: CASSFRGGGYTF. This chain uses TRBV12-3 or TRBV12-4 with TRBJ1-2, with TRBD1 as a possible D gene (5 bases). V lost 3 bases, J lost 8 bases, and 10 bases lay in between. This CDR3 has 12 amino acids.

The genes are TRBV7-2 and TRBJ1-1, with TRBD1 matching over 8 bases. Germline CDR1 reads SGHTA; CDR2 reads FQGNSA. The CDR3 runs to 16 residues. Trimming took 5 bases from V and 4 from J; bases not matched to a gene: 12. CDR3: CASSRLGRGLATEAFF. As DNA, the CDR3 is TGTGCCAGCAGCCGCCTCGGCAGGGGGCTGGCCACTGAAGCTTTCTTT.

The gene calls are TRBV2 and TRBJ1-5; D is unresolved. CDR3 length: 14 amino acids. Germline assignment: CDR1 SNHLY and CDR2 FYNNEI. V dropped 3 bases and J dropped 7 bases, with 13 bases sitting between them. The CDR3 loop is CASSDQTGSQPQHF. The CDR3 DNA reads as TGTGCCAGCAGTGACCAGACGGGGTCCCAGCCCCAGCATTTT.

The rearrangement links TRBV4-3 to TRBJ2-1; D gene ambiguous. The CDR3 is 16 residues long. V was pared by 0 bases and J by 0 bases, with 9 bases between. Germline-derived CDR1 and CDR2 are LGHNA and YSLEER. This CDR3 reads CASSQDARSSYNEQFF. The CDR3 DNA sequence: TGCGCCAGCAGCCAAGATGCCCGGAGCTCCTACAATGAGCAGTTCTTC.

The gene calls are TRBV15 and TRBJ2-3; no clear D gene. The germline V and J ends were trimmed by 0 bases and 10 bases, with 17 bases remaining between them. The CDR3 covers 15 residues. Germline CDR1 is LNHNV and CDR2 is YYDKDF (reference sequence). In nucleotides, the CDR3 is TGTGCCACCAGCAGAGATTTTACTTCGAGTGGTGCGCAGTATTTT. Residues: CATSRDFTSSGAQYF.

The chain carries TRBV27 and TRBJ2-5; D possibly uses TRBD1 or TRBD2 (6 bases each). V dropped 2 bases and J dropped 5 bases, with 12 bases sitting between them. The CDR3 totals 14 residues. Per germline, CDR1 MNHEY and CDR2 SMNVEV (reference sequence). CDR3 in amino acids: CASSLRGAGETQYF. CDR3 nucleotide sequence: TGTGCCAGCAGTTTAAGGGGGGCGGGCGAGACCCAGTACTTC.

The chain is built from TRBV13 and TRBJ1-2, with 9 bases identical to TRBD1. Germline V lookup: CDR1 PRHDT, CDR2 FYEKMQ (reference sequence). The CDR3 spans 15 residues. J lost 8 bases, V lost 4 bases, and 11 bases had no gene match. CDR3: CASSWGDREGDGYTF. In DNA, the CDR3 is TGTGCCAGCAGCTGGGGGGACAGGGAGGGAGACGGCTACACCTTC.

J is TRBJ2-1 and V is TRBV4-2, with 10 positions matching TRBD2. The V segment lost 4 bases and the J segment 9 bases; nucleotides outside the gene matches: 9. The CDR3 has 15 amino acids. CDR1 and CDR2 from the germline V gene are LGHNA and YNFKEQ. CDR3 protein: CASSPQRGGDGEQFF. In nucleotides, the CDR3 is TGTGCCAGCAGCCCCCAGCGGGGGGGCGACGGTGAGCAGTTCTTC.

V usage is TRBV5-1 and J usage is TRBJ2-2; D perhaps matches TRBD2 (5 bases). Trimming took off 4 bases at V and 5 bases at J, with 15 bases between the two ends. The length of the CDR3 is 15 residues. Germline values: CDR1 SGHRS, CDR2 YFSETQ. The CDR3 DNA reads TGCGCCAGCAGCCCCCGGACGGCGGGTACCGGGGAGCTGTTTTTT. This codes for CASSPRTAGTGELFF.

The CDR3 bases are TGTGCCAGCAGCGTCGGACAGGGGGCCAATTCACCCCTCCACTTT. This translates into CASSVGQGANSPLHF. V is TRBV9 and J is TRBJ1-6; the match to TRBD1 covers 11 bases. The V and J ends lost 2 bases and 7 bases, in that order; junction bases with no gene match: 2. The germline CDR1 and CDR2 sequences are SGDLS and YYNGEE. The CDR3 has 15 residues.

CDR3 sequence (DNA): TGTGCCAGCAGCCTCTCTGGAAACACCATATATTTT. Protein sequence: CASSLSGNTIYF. This chain links TRBV3-1 (or the pseudogene TRBV3-2) with TRBJ1-3, with D uncertain. Germline V lookup: CDR1 LGHDT, CDR2 YNNKEL (reference sequence). The length of the CDR3 is 12 residues. The V gene lost 4 bases and the J gene lost 0 bases, with 1 base spanning the gap.

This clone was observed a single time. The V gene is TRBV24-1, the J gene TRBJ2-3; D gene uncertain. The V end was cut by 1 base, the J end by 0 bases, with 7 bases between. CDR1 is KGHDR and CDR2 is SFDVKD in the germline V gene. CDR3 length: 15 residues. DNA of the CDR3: TGTGCCACCAGTGATTTAGGGATGAGCACAGATACGCAGTATTTT. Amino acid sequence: CATSDLGMSTDTQYF.

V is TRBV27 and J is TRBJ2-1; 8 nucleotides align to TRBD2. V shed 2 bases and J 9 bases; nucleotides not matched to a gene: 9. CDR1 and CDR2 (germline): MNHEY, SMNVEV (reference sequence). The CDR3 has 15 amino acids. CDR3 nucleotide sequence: TGTGCCAGCAGTTTAGCGGGGGGTAGGAGGAGTGAGCAGTTCTTC. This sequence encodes CASSLAGGRRSEQFF.

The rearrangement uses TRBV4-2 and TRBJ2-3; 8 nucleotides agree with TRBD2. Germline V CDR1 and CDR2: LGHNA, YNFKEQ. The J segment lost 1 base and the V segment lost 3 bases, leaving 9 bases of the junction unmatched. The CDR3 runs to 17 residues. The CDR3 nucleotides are TGTGCCAGCAGCCACTCCGGGGGGGATTGGGGCACAGATACGCAGTATTTT. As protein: CASSHSGGDWGTDTQYF.

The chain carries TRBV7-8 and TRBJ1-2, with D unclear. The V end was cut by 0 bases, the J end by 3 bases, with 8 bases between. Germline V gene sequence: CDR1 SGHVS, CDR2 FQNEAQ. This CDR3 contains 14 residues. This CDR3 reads CASSLAWSDYGYTF. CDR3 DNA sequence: TGTGCCAGCAGCTTAGCATGGAGTGACTATGGCTACACCTTC.

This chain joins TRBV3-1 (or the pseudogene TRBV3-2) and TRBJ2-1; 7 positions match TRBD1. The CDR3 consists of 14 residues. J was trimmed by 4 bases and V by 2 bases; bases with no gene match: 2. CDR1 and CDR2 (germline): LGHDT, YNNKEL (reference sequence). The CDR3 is CASSQRDRYNEQFF. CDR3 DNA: TGTGCCAGCAGCCAACGGGACAGATACAATGAGCAGTTCTTC.

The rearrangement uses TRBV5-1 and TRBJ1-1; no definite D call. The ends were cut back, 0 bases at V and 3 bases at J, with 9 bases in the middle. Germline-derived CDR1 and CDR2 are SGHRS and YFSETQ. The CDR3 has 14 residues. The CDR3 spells CASSLVGVDTEAFF. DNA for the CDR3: TGCGCCAGCAGCTTGGTCGGGGTAGACACTGAAGCTTTCTTT. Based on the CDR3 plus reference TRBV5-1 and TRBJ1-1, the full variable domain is KAGVTQTPRYLIKTRGQQVTLSCSPISGHRSVSWYQQTPGQGLQFLFEYFSETQRNKGNFPGRFSGRQFSNSRSEMNVSTLELGDSALYLCASSLVGVDTEAFFGQGTRLTVV.

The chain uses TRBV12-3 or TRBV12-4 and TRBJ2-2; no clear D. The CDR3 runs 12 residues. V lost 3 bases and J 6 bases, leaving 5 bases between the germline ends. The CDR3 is CASSFGAGELFF. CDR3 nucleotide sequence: TGTGCCAGCAGTTTTGGGGCCGGGGAGCTGTTTTTT.

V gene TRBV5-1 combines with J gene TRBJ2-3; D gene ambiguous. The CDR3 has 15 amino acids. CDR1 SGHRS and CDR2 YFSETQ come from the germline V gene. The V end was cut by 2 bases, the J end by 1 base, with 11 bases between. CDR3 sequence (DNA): TGCGCCAGCAGCTTCGCCCCGGTGGGCACAGATACGCAGTATTTT. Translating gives CASSFAPVGTDTQYF.